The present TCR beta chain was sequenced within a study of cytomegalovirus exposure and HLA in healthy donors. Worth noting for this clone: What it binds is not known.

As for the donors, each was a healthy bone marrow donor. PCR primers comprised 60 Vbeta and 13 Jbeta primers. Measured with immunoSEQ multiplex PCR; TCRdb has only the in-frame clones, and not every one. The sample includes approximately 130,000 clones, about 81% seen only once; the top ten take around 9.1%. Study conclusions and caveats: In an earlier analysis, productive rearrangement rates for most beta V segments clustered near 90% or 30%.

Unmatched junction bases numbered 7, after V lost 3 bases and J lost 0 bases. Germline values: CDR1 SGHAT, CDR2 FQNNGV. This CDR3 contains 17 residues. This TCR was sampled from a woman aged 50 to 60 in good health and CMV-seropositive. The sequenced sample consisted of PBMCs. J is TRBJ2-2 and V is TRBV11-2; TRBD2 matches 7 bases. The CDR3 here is CASSFWRGTTNTGELFF. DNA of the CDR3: TGTGCCAGCAGCTTCTGGCGGGGGACCACGAACACCGGGGAGCTGTTTTTT.